This entry features one T cell receptor (beta chain) sequence. This CDR3 is built from 12 residues. Trimming took off 3 bases at V and 3 bases at J, with 5 bases between the two ends. Germline V CDR1 and CDR2: KGHSH, LQKENI. The data originate from a study of blood T cell repertoires in COVID-19. Across the whole study: The origin of the acute and convalescent COVID-19 samples was the United States, Italy and Spain. T cells, B-cell-depleted T cells, or PBMCs supplied cDNA or gDNA.

Authors' methods: Amplification of reference gene primers provided the estimated nucleated cell counts. The repertoire was sequenced with immunoSEQ multiplex PCR; TCRdb's copy has only in-frame clones and lacks some. V, J and clone size are taken as reported in that table, and D and trimming were inferred from the DNA itself. The table records some 150,000 clones, over 80% of them present only once. This clonotype originated in a woman of 80 years or more with acute or convalescent COVID-19. The sample taken for sequencing was peripheral blood. The rearrangement links TRBV18 to TRBJ2-5; no reliable D call. DNA of the CDR3: TGTGCCAGCTCACCGACAAAAGAGACCCAGTACTTC. It codes for CASSPTKETQYF.